The 4 T cell receptor beta chains given below trace back to one sample, sequenced in a study of blood T cell repertoires in COVID-19. Data came from immunoSEQ multiplex PCR; TCRdb stores just in-frame clones and leaves some out. The sample yields about 180,000 clones, about 82% seen once. Material: peripheral blood. The source of these receptors is a man in his 70s with active or convalescent COVID-19.

The chain combines TRBV7-9 with TRBJ1-2, with D maybe TRBD1 (5 bases). The germline CDR1 and CDR2 sequences are SEHNR and FQNEAQ (reference sequence). The CDR3 length is 15 residues. Trimming removed 6 bases at V and 7 bases at J, with 21 bases between. The CDR3 here is CASRQEDQIHRGYTF. CDR3 sequence (DNA): TGTGCCAGCAGACAGGAAGATCAGATCCACCGTGGCTACACCTTC. Full variable domain (rest looked up from reference TRBV7-9 and TRBJ1-2): DTGVSQNPRHKITKRGQNVTFRCDPISEHNRLYWYRQTLGQGPEFLTYFQNEAQLEKSRLLSDRFSAERPKGSFSTLEIQRTEQGDSAMYLCASRQEDQIHRGYTFGSGTRLTVV.

The CDR3 DNA is TGTGCCACCCATAGGGGGGGCCATGGCTACACCTTC. Translating gives CATHRGGHGYTF. The chain recombines TRBV15 with TRBJ1-2; tentative D call: TRBD1 (6 bases). V lost 8 bases to trimming and J lost 6 bases, with 13 bases between them. The CDR3 totals 12 residues. Germline CDR1 and CDR2: LNHNV and YYDKDF (reference sequence).

The rearrangement links TRBV4-1 to TRBJ1-1, with D perhaps matching TRBD1 (6 bases). Trimming took off 7 bases at V and 3 bases at J, with 12 bases between the two ends. The CDR3 is 13 amino acids. Germline loops: CDR1 MGHRA, CDR2 YSYEKL. The CDR3 sequence: CASTVNRDTEAFF. In nucleotides, the CDR3 is TGCGCCAGCACTGTGAACAGGGACACTGAAGCTTTCTTT.

V usage is TRBV28 and J usage is TRBJ2-5, with a possible D match to TRBD2 (7 bases). This CDR3 is 16 amino acids long. Germline V gene data show CDR1 as MDHEN and CDR2 as SYDVKM. V was trimmed by 4 bases and J by 1 base, leaving 16 bases between them. The CDR3 sequence: CASSSSGGGLQETQYF. In DNA form, the CDR3 reads TGTGCCAGCAGTTCGTCTGGCGGGGGCCTCCAAGAGACCCAGTACTTC.